This TCR beta chain came from a study of Ad26.COV2.S vaccination and SARS-CoV-2 variants. The data were produced by immunoSEQ multiplex PCR, yet TCRdb's version contains in-frame clones alone and is incomplete. The data show around 350,000 clones, 70% to 90% seen once. J gave up 2 bases and V 9 bases, and 0 bases lay outside the gene matches. Germline lookup yields CDR1 MNHEY and CDR2 SVGAGI. The CDR3 is 12 residues long. Indicated treatment: 15 to 20 received Ad26.COV2.S at low or high dose, single or two shots; 5 received placebo; per-sample allocation not given. On day 63 after the first injection, vaccine and placebo recipients gave samples.

The receptor was isolated from a person aged 18-65 years who received the Ad26.COV2.S COVID-19 vaccine or a placebo. The chain joins TRBV6-5 to TRBJ2-7, with 11 positions matching TRBD2. The sample was peripheral blood, taken in a trial of Ad26.COV2.S vaccine versus placebo. The CDR3 sequence is CASSGRAYEQYF. The CDR3 bases are TGTGCCAGTAGCGGGAGGGCCTACGAGCAGTACTTC.